The next 32 T cell receptor beta chains were all read from a single sample in a study of cytomegalovirus exposure and HLA in healthy donors. The PCR ran on 60 Vbeta and 13 Jbeta primers. Sequencing used immunoSEQ multiplex PCR; TCRdb keeps in-frame clones, though not all of them. The repertoire holds about 89,000 clones, with around 64% as singletons. The specimen was PBMCs. The receptor set was obtained from a man aged 30 to 39 in good health and CMV-seronegative.

J is TRBJ2-5 and V is TRBV4-3; D possibly corresponds to TRBD1 (5 bases). The CDR3 has 13 amino acids. Germline-derived CDR1 and CDR2 are LGHNA and YSLEER. The ends were cut back, 3 bases at V and 5 bases at J, with 10 bases in the middle. The CDR3 is CASSQDPGETQYF. Here the CDR3 DNA reads TGCGCCAGCAGCCAGGACCCAGGGGAGACCCAGTACTTC.

The chain uses TRBV29-1 and TRBJ2-3; 8 bases are a match to TRBD2. Trimming removed 3 bases from V and 8 bases from J; junction bases left unmatched: 7. Germline values: CDR1 SQVTM, CDR2 ANQGSEA. The CDR3 is 13 residues long. The CDR3 spells CSVDELAGGTQYF. The CDR3 DNA reads as TGCAGCGTTGACGAGCTAGCGGGTGGTACGCAGTATTTT.

This chain joins TRBV14 and TRBJ2-7, with D possibly TRBD1 on 6 matching bases. The CDR3 extends over 13 amino acids. Germline V gene sequence: CDR1 SGHDN, CDR2 FVKESK. V was clipped by 4 bases and J by 4 bases, with 11 bases between them. CDR3 nucleotide sequence: TGTGCCAGCAGCCCCGATCAGGGGTACGAGCAGTACTTC. Translating it yields CASSPDQGYEQYF.

V is TRBV27 and J is TRBJ2-5, with D unresolved. TRBJ2-7 matches the DNA end more closely, so the J call is doubtful. The CDR3 totals 14 residues. Germline assignment: CDR1 MNHEY and CDR2 SMNVEV (reference sequence). The CDR3 DNA sequence: TGTGCCAGCAGTTTACGTGGTCCCTCCTACGAGCAGTACTTC. This translates into CASSLRGPSYEQYF.

The chain carries TRBV4-1 and TRBJ1-1; D might be TRBD1 (6 bases). Trimming took off 3 bases at V and 3 bases at J, with 14 bases between the two ends. The CDR3 loop spans 15 amino acids. CDR1 is MGHRA, CDR2 YSYEKL, per germline. CDR3 region: CASSHPGRTDTEAFF. As DNA, the CDR3 is TGCGCCAGCAGCCATCCCGGCCGGACAGACACTGAAGCTTTCTTT.

The sample holds one count of this clone. Other nucleotide sequences in the sample specify the same CDR3. The V and J genes are TRBV4-2 and TRBJ2-1; 9 bases match TRBD2. The CDR3 loop spans 16 amino acids. The V gene end was trimmed by 1 base and the J gene end by 6 bases; junction bases not matched to a gene: 7. CDR1 is LGHNA and CDR2 is YNFKEQ in the germline V gene. CDR3: CASSQVAGSGSNEQFF. In DNA form, the CDR3 reads TGTGCCAGCAGCCAAGTAGCTGGTAGCGGGAGCAATGAGCAGTTCTTC.

Points on this clone: The junction differs from germline at one of its ends, possibly a read error. The CDR3 nucleotides read TGTCCCAGCAGCAACTCCGGGACAGCCGGGTACGAGCAGTACTTC. Translated: CPSSNSGTAGYEQYF. The gene calls are TRBV13 and TRBJ2-7; 7 positions agree with TRBD1. CDR1 and CDR2 from the germline V gene are PRHDT and FYEKMQ (reference sequence). The CDR3 totals 15 residues.

V usage is TRBV4-3 and J usage is TRBJ1-1; 8 bases line up with TRBD1. V shed 3 bases, J shed 0 bases, and the junction held 12 bases outside the gene matches. CDR3 length: 18 amino acids. CDR1 and CDR2 from the germline V gene are LGHNA and YSLEER. The CDR3 here is CASSHSQGAPVMNTEAFF. The CDR3, as DNA: TGCGCCAGCAGCCATTCCCAGGGGGCGCCGGTCATGAACACTGAAGCTTTCTTT.

This sequence joins TRBV5-1 and TRBJ1-2, with 8 bases fitting TRBD1. V lost 4 bases, J lost 2 bases, and 7 bases stayed unmatched. CDR3 length: 15 amino acids. Per the germline V gene, CDR1 is SGHRS and CDR2 is YFSETQ. This chain's CDR3 is CASSIGQGGNYGYTF. CDR3 DNA sequence: TGCGCCAGCAGCATAGGACAGGGTGGGAACTATGGCTACACCTTC.

The V call is TRBV6-1, the J call TRBJ2-7, with D possibly being TRBD2 (6 bases). The CDR3 runs to 17 residues. CDR1 and CDR2 from the germline V gene are MNHNS and SASEGT. Between the trimmed V and J ends, which lost 0 bases and 3 bases, there was a span of 18 bases. CDR3 residues: CASSEASSSPGVYEQYF. The CDR3 coding sequence is TGTGCCAGCAGTGAAGCGAGTAGTTCTCCGGGGGTCTACGAGCAGTACTTC.

The chain is built from TRBV4-1 and TRBJ1-2, with a weak D call TRBD1 (6 bases). Germline loops: CDR1 MGHRA, CDR2 YSYEKL. This CDR3 contains 13 residues. Trimming shortened V by 2 bases and J by 8 bases, and 12 bases separated the two germline ends. In DNA form, the CDR3 reads TGCGCCAGCAGCCAACTGGGGGCGCCGGGCTACACCTTC. This translates into CASSQLGAPGYTF.

V is TRBV30 and J is TRBJ1-4; maybe TRBD1 (5 bases). Trimming pared 0 bases from V and 4 bases from J, leaving 12 bases between. The CDR3 consists of 15 residues. The V gene's germline CDR1 is GTSNPN and CDR2 SVGIG (reference sequence). CDR3 in amino acids: CAWSVGVRYNEKLFF. The CDR3 region has the DNA TGTGCCTGGAGTGTAGGGGTCAGGTATAATGAAAAACTGTTTTTT. The whole variable domain, remainder taken from reference TRBV30 and TRBJ1-4, is SQTIHQWPATLVQPVGSPLSLECTVEGTSNPNLYWYRQAAGRGLQLLFYSVGIGQISSEVPQNLSASRPQDRQFILSSKKLLLSDSGFYLCAWSVGVRYNEKLFFGSGTQLSVL.

The V call is TRBV16, the J call TRBJ2-2; no definite D call. V dropped 4 bases and J dropped 0 bases, with 12 bases sitting between them. Germline V lookup: CDR1 KGHSY, CDR2 FQNENV. The CDR3 has 16 amino acids. For the CDR3, the DNA is TGTGCCAGCAGCCCGAATCTAGGAGCGAACACCGGGGAGCTGTTTTTT. Amino acids: CASSPNLGANTGELFF.

The CDR3 nucleotides read TGTGCCAGCAGCTGGACTAGCGGGAGGTTCAATGAGCAGTTCTTC. It is translated as CASSWTSGRFNEQFF. The chain recombines TRBV7-9 with TRBJ2-1; 14 bases match TRBD2. The CDR3 loop spans 15 amino acids. Trimming cost V 4 bases and J 6 bases; bases outside gene matches: 2. Germline CDR1 is SEHNR and CDR2 is FQNEAQ (reference sequence).

The chain links TRBV7-2 to TRBJ2-1; 8 bases align to TRBD2. Germline CDR1 reads SGHTA; CDR2 reads FQGNSA. Trimming cost V 2 bases and J 5 bases; bases outside gene matches: 5. The CDR3 has 15 residues. This chain's CDR3 is CASSLWSGGNNEQFF. The DNA for the CDR3 is TGTGCCAGCAGCTTATGGAGCGGGGGCAACAATGAGCAGTTCTTC.

The table lists this clone with a few counts. CDR3 in DNA: TGCAGCTGGACAGGGAGTACAGATACGCAGTATTTT. It is translated as CSWTGSTDTQYF. The V call is TRBV29-1, the J call TRBJ2-3; 8 positions agree with TRBD1. Germline CDR1 reads SQVTM; CDR2 reads ANQGSEA. This CDR3 comprises 12 residues. J was trimmed by 3 bases and V by 8 bases; bases with no gene match: 4.

About this clone: The junction and the germline gene differ at one end; a read error may be behind it. This chain connects TRBV7-9 to TRBJ1-1, with 8 bases matching TRBD1. This CDR3 region has 12 residues. Germline V gene data show CDR1 as SEHNR and CDR2 as FQNEAQ (reference sequence). CDR3 nucleotide sequence: TGTTCCAGCAGCGTCGGGACAGGTGAAGCTTTCTTT. Its translation: CSSSVGTGEAFF.

There are a few counts of this clone. This rearrangement joins TRBV6-5 to TRBJ2-7; unclear D gene. From germline, CDR1 is MNHEY and CDR2 SVGAGI. There are 16 residues in the CDR3. V was clipped by 4 bases and J by 3 bases, with 19 bases between them. CDR3 sequence reads: CASSSPPNHSRYEQYF. In DNA form, the CDR3 reads TGTGCCAGCAGTTCGCCCCCGAATCACAGTCGCTACGAGCAGTACTTC.

This clone has only one observation. CDR3 sequence: CASSLWATGELFF. CDR3 nucleotides: TGTGCCAGCAGCTTATGGGCAACCGGGGAGCTGTTTTTT. The V call is TRBV11-2, the J call TRBJ2-2; the D is unclear. Per the germline V gene, CDR1 is SGHAT and CDR2 is FQNNGV. This CDR3 contains 13 residues. The germline V and J ends were trimmed by 2 bases and 5 bases, with 6 bases remaining between them. Using reference TRBV11-2 and TRBJ2-2 for the parts outside the CDR3, the full variable domain is EAGVAQSPRYKIIEKRQSVAFWCNPISGHATLYWYQQILGQGPKLLIQFQNNGVVDDSQLPKDRFSAERLKGVDSTLKIQPAKLEDSAVYLCASSLWATGELFFGEGSRLTVL.

The chain uses TRBV4-1 and TRBJ1-2; D remains unclear. The V gene's germline CDR1 is MGHRA and CDR2 YSYEKL. The CDR3 length is 16 residues. The ends were cut back, 0 bases at V and 6 bases at J, with 17 bases in the middle. CDR3 region: CASSQDWVRPPDGYTF. DNA of the CDR3: TGCGCCAGCAGCCAAGATTGGGTCAGGCCCCCGGATGGCTACACCTTC.

The gene calls are TRBV18 and TRBJ1-5, with D uncertain. Trimming cost V 5 bases and J 4 bases, with 12 bases left between them. The CDR3 is 14 residues long. Germline assignment: CDR1 KGHSH and CDR2 LQKENI. DNA for the CDR3: TGTGCCAGCTCAGGGCCGTCCCAAAATCAGCCCCAGCATTTT. Protein sequence: CASSGPSQNQPQHF.

V gene TRBV6-5 combines with J gene TRBJ2-7; D is perhaps TRBD2 (5 bases). The V end lost 0 bases, the J end lost 6 bases, and 12 bases lay between the germline ends. The germline gives CDR1 MNHEY, CDR2 SVGAGI. The CDR3 is made up of 14 amino acids. The CDR3 DNA sequence: TGTGCCAGCAGTTACTCCGGGGTGTATGGCGAGCAGTACTTC. Translated: CASSYSGVYGEQYF.

The chain has TRBV6-5 and TRBJ1-4; D possibly corresponds to TRBD1 (6 bases). The CDR3 totals 15 residues. Germline V gene data show CDR1 as MNHEY and CDR2 as SVGAGI. V gave up 5 bases and J gave up 6 bases, with 16 bases separating them. The DNA of the CDR3 is TGTGCCAGCAGTCCCACAGGGATGGATCATGAAAAACTGTTTTTT. It is translated as CASSPTGMDHEKLFF.

This clone occurred once. V gene TRBV19 combines with J gene TRBJ1-5, with 7 nucleotides matching TRBD1. Germline CDR1 and CDR2: LNHDA and SQIVND (reference sequence). The trim removed 7 bases at V and 2 bases at J, leaving 5 bases unmatched. This CDR3 spans 14 amino acids. The CDR3 sequence: CASTDREGNQPQHF. The CDR3 DNA follows: TGTGCCAGTACCGACAGGGAGGGCAATCAGCCCCAGCATTTT.

J is TRBJ1-1 and V is TRBV5-5, with TRBD1 matching 7 bases. The CDR3 runs to 13 residues. Germline lookup yields CDR1 SGHKS and CDR2 YYEKEE (reference sequence). V gave up 4 bases and J gave up 3 bases; unmatched junction bases: 3. The CDR3 DNA sequence: TGTGCCAGCAGCCTCGACAGGGACACTGAAGCTTTCTTT. This translates into CASSLDRDTEAFF.

The chain is built from TRBV11-2 and TRBJ1-1; 7 bases align to TRBD1. V dropped 5 bases and J dropped 0; count of bases not matched to a gene: 9. The germline CDR1 and CDR2 sequences are SGHAT and FQNNGV. This CDR3 is built from 16 residues. This chain's CDR3 is CASSKRQGNMNTEAFF. CDR3 bases: TGTGCCAGCAGCAAACGACAGGGAAACATGAACACTGAAGCTTTCTTT. Combining the CDR3 with reference TRBV11-2 and TRBJ1-1 gives the whole variable domain EAGVAQSPRYKIIEKRQSVAFWCNPISGHATLYWYQQILGQGPKLLIQFQNNGVVDDSQLPKDRFSAERLKGVDSTLKIQPAKLEDSAVYLCASSKRQGNMNTEAFFGQGTRLTVV.

The gene calls are TRBV9 and TRBJ1-1; D is ambiguous. The V end was cut by 3 bases, the J end by 2 bases, with 8 bases between. Germline CDR1 is SGDLS and CDR2 is YYNGEE. This CDR3 has 13 residues. The CDR3 nucleotides are TGTGCCAGCAGCGACGGTCCTAACACTGAAGCTTTCTTT. It translates to CASSDGPNTEAFF. Using reference TRBV9 and TRBJ1-1 for the parts outside the CDR3, the full variable domain is DSGVTQTPKHLITATGQRVTLRCSPRSGDLSVYWYQQSLDQGLQFLIQYYNGEERAKGNILERFSAQQFPDLHSELNLSSLELGDSALYFCASSDGPNTEAFFGQGTRLTVV.

As DNA, the CDR3 is TGTGCCTGGAGTGTCGAGGCGAACACTGAAGCTTTCTTT. It specifies CAWSVEANTEAFF. The chain recombines TRBV30 with TRBJ1-1, with D hard to call. The germline V and J ends were trimmed by 0 bases and 1 base, with 6 bases remaining between them. Germline CDR1 GTSNPN, CDR2 SVGIG (reference sequence). This CDR3 is 13 amino acids long.

The chain joins TRBV6-5 to TRBJ2-7; D uncertain. V shed 6 bases and J shed 3 bases, with 6 bases lying between them. There are 11 residues in the CDR3. Looked up from germline, CDR1 is MNHEY and CDR2 is SVGAGI. The CDR3 reads CASRNSYEQYF. DNA for the CDR3: TGTGCCAGCAGAAACAGCTACGAGCAGTACTTC.

The chain has TRBV29-1 and TRBJ2-7; a weak D match, TRBD2 (5 bases). In germline, CDR1 is SQVTM, CDR2 ANQGSEA. The CDR3 runs to 13 residues. V lost 5 bases and J lost 5, with 16 bases in between. DNA of the CDR3: TGCAGCGTTCTGGGTGGTAGCGCCCACGAGCAGTACTTC. It translates to CSVLGGSAHEQYF.

The chain has TRBV18 and TRBJ1-5, with 9 bases fitting TRBD1. The CDR3 contains 13 residues. Germline-derived CDR1 and CDR2 are KGHSH and LQKENI. The V gene end was trimmed by 4 bases and the J gene end by 5 bases; junction bases not matched to a gene: 0. The CDR3, as DNA: TGTGCCAGCTCACGGGACAGGGATCAGCCCCAGCATTTT. Translated, it gives CASSRDRDQPQHF.

This chain joins TRBV6-5 and TRBJ1-4; D is possibly TRBD1 (5 bases). This CDR3 contains 13 residues. The germline V and J ends were trimmed by 2 bases and 8 bases, with 9 bases remaining between them. Germline V gene data show CDR1 as MNHEY and CDR2 as SVGAGI. Written as DNA, the CDR3 is TGTGCCAGCAGTTACCGGACAATGGAAAAACTGTTTTTT. Its translation is CASSYRTMEKLFF.